This T cell receptor beta chain came from a study of beta chain features in type 1 diabetes. This clone appeared a few times. Its matching antigen is unknown. Study outcomes and limitations: Naive, central memory and regulatory TCRB repertoires appeared more similar among patients than healthy donors. Within each of all four CD4+ subsets, Type 1 diabetes patients had TCRB CDR3s that were moderately but significantly shorter. A pattern of fewer insertions and more deletions at VDJ junctions was seen in type 1 diabetes patients.

TCRB transcripts that were expressed got sequenced, as all of the isolated RNA had been reverse transcribed. Profiling relied on immunoSEQ multiplex PCR, and the TCRdb table lists in-frame clones only, not all of them. The table shows hundreds of thousands of clones, with roughly 12% occurring only once. The CDR3 runs to 14 residues. The V gene end was trimmed by 5 bases and the J gene end by 0 bases; junction bases not matched to a gene: 3. Germline V gene sequence: CDR1 SGHDT, CDR2 YYEEEE. Without exception, sorted populations had purity beyond 95%. This TCR was sampled from a man in his late teens or twenties with type 1 diabetes. The rearrangement uses TRBV5-6 and TRBJ2-7; TRBD1 matches at 9 bases. The sequencing sample was made of naive CD4+ T cells from blood. The CDR3 DNA reads as TGTGCCAGCAGAGGGACAGGGAGCTCCTACGAGCAGTACTTC. Its translation is CASRGTGSSYEQYF.